This T cell receptor (beta chain) was documented in a study of blood T cell repertoires in COVID-19. In the study overall: Samples came from the United States, Italy and Spain, spanning acute and convalescent COVID-19. In each case, the material was cDNA or gDNA derived from T cells, B-cell-depleted T cells, or PBMCs.

Original methodology: Cell counts per sample came from amplifying reference gene primers. Produced via immunoSEQ multiplex PCR; TCRdb's table is partial and in-frame only. V, J and clone size derive from that table, while D and trimming were established from the DNA sequence. The table records around 280,000 clones, 70% to 90% of them present only once. J gave up 2 bases and V 3 bases, and 2 bases lay outside the gene matches. The CDR3 loop spans 15 amino acids. Germline values: CDR1 MGHRA, CDR2 YSYEKL. Material for sequencing was peripheral blood. The clonotype originates from a woman aged 25 to 45 who had recovered from COVID-19. V gene TRBV4-1 combines with J gene TRBJ2-1, with 9 bases identical to TRBD1. The CDR3 nucleotides read TGCGCCAGCAGCCATTGGACAGGGGCCTACAATGAGCAGTTCTTC. It is translated as CASSHWTGAYNEQFF.